The 20 T cell receptor beta chains presented below share a single source sample, sequenced in a study of CD4 and CD8 cells across lung adenocarcinoma regions. TCRdb reanalysed the PCR reads using MiXCR and keeps one entry per CDR3 protein. Found here are approximately 11,000 distinct CDR3 sequences, around 50% of them singletons; the top ten hold roughly 25%. The material sequenced was CD8+ T cells from the margin of a lung tumor. The receptors were gathered from a female donor with lung adenocarcinoma. The CD4 and CD8 labels of this study may be unreliable.

The rearrangement links TRBV27 to TRBJ2-7, with 9 bases that match TRBD2. The CDR3 is 14 amino acids. Germline V gene data show CDR1 as MNHEY and CDR2 as SMNVEV (reference sequence). The ends lost 4 bases at V and 2 bases at J; junction bases unmatched: 3. DNA for the CDR3: TGTGCCAGCAGTTCGGGCGGGGGGGCCTACGAGCAGTACTTC. Translating it yields CASSSGGGAYEQYF.

As for this clonotype: This clone may be a read error of a much larger clone one base away. The J gene is TRBJ2-3, the V gene TRBV6-4; 7 nucleotides agree with TRBD1. Germline V lookup: CDR1 MRHNA, CDR2 SNTAGT. This CDR3 has 14 amino acids. The CDR3 here is CASSEQGSAETQYF. The CDR3 DNA reads TGTGCCAGCAGCGAACAGGGGAGCGCAGAGACGCAGTATTTT.

This chain joins TRBV12-3 or TRBV12-4 and TRBJ1-1; 11 bases match TRBD1. This CDR3 region has 16 residues. J gave up 4 bases and V 5 bases, and 9 bases lay outside the gene matches. The CDR3 DNA is TGTGCCAGCAGTCACACTCTGGGACAGGGGGGCACTGAAGCTTTCTTT. It is translated as CASSHTLGQGGTEAFF.

The chain is built from TRBV6-1 and TRBJ2-5; 13 positions match TRBD2. Germline CDR1 is MNHNS and CDR2 is SASEGT. This CDR3 spans 15 amino acids. Germline trimming cut 7 bases from V and 4 bases from J; bases unmatched to any gene: 6. The DNA of the CDR3 is TGTGCCAGCACCCCGGGACTAGCGGGACGAGAGACCCAGTACTTC. This sequence encodes CASTPGLAGRETQYF.

This clonotype was seen once. Its ends do not fully match the called genes, so a read error is possible. V and J are TRBV6-1 and TRBJ2-3; 8 nucleotides agree with TRBD2. Germline V gives CDR1 MNHNS, CDR2 SASEGT. This CDR3 has 16 amino acids. This CDR3 reads CASSPSGQPATNTQYF. The CDR3 DNA is TGTGCCAGCAGTCCTAGCGGGCAGCCAGCCACAAACACTCAGTATTTC.

This clonotype was found a few times. The rearrangement uses TRBV12-5 and TRBJ2-7; D is undetermined. From germline, CDR1 is LGHNT and CDR2 FRNRAP. V lost 0 bases, J lost 3 bases, and 12 bases lay in between. This CDR3 comprises 15 residues. CDR3 region: CASGLVSLANYEQYF. CDR3 in DNA: TGTGCTAGTGGTTTGGTCTCGCTGGCCAACTACGAGCAGTACTTC.

This clonotype has just one count. V gene TRBV7-6 combines with J gene TRBJ2-1, with D uncertain. The V gene's germline CDR1 is SGHVS and CDR2 FNYEAQ. The CDR3 consists of 15 residues. V shed 5 bases and J shed 12 bases, with 23 bases lying between them. In DNA form, the CDR3 reads TGTGCCAGCAGCCTCCAGAGTGTCAGCGCCGATACGCAGTTCTTC. Translating gives CASSLQSVSADTQFF.

This rearrangement joins TRBV6-5 to TRBJ2-3; 9 nucleotides match TRBD2. Germline loops: CDR1 MNHEY, CDR2 SVGAGI. The CDR3 extends over 16 amino acids. Trimming cost V 6 bases and J 2 bases; bases outside gene matches: 9. The CDR3 spells CASRASGDPTTDTQYF. The CDR3 DNA follows: TGTGCCAGCAGGGCTAGCGGGGACCCAACCACAGATACGCAGTATTTT.

V is TRBV6-1 and J is TRBJ2-4; 7 nucleotides agree with TRBD1. This CDR3 has 15 amino acids. The ends lost 9 bases at V and 12 bases at J; junction bases unmatched: 20. Germline CDR1 reads MNHNS; CDR2 reads SASEGT. The CDR3 DNA is TGTGCCAGGGGTGAAGGGGGCAGGGGAGAGGACACTCAGTACTTC. This sequence encodes CARGEGGRGEDTQYF.

The rearrangement uses TRBV27 and TRBJ2-5; a weak D match, TRBD1 (6 bases). CDR3 length equals 14 residues. The V gene's germline CDR1 is MNHEY and CDR2 SMNVEV (reference sequence). The CDR3 region has the DNA TGTGCGGGGCGCGTGGGCCGGGACACAGATACCCAGTACTTC. Its translation: CAGRVGRDTDTQYF.

In this sample, this clonotype turned up a few times. V is TRBV6-1 and J is TRBJ2-5, with a tentative D call TRBD1 (8 bases). The CDR3 has 18 amino acids. Trimming left V 8 bases short and J 5 bases short, with 30 bases between. From germline, CDR1 is MNHNS and CDR2 SASEGT. CDR3 protein: CASGGGQGARLWGETQYF. The CDR3 coding sequence is TGTGCCAGCGGGGGGGGGCAGGGGGCACGTCTGTGGGGCGAGACCCAGTACTTC.

V is TRBV10-1 and J is TRBJ2-1; TRBD2 matches at 8 bases. The J call may be wrong; the DNA end is better matched by TRBJ2-5. The CDR3 consists of 13 residues. Germline V lookup: CDR1 WNHNN, CDR2 SYGVQD (reference sequence). DNA of the CDR3: TGCGCCAGCAGTCCCGGGGGGGGAGAGACCCAGTACTTC. Amino acids: CASSPGGGETQYF.

This clonotype has only a few counts. A clone one base away is much larger, so this may be a read error. The chain combines TRBV7-2 with TRBJ2-1, with TRBD1 matching 9 bases. The J call may be incorrect, as the DNA end agrees better with TRBJ2-7. The CDR3 contains 17 residues. CDR1 is SGHTA, CDR2 FQGNSA, per germline. The CDR3 nucleotides read TGTGCCAGCAGCTCCGCAGCCGGGACAGGGTACTACAATGAGCAGTACTTC. Protein: CASSSAAGTGYYNEQYF.

The V gene is TRBV6-1, the J gene TRBJ2-3; D perhaps matches TRBD1 (5 bases). CDR1 is MNHNS and CDR2 is SASEGT in the germline V gene. The V gene lost 9 bases and the J gene lost 0 bases, with 16 bases spanning the gap. The CDR3 is 15 amino acids. The CDR3 bases are TGTGCCAGGGGATTCCAGGGTGTGAGCACAGATACGCAGTATTTT. Amino acid sequence: CARGFQGVSTDTQYF.

This clonotype was detected only a few times. The chain has TRBV6-5 and TRBJ2-3, with D perhaps TRBD2 (7 bases). Trimming shortened V by 0 bases and J by 6 bases, and 16 bases separated the two germline ends. Germline loops: CDR1 MNHEY, CDR2 SVGAGI. The CDR3 runs 16 residues. CDR3 region: CASSYSWGGGSDTQYF. In DNA form, the CDR3 reads TGTGCCAGCAGTTACTCGTGGGGGGGGGGCTCGGATACGCAGTATTTT.

This clonotype has just a few counts. The rearrangement links TRBV7-8 to TRBJ2-3, with D unresolved. The CDR3 totals 14 residues. Trimming removed 1 base from V and 1 base from J, with 6 bases in between. CDR1 and CDR2 from the germline V gene are SGHVS and FQNEAQ. CDR3 protein: CASSLGYGTDTQYF. The CDR3 DNA follows: TGTGCCAGCAGCTTAGGCTACGGCACAGATACGCAGTATTTT.

The sample holds many counts of this clonotype. V is TRBV10-2 and J is TRBJ2-7; maybe TRBD1 (6 bases). CDR1 and CDR2 (germline): WSHSY, SAAADI. This CDR3 comprises 14 residues. V lost 6 bases, J lost 2 bases, and 14 bases lay in between. This CDR3 reads CASRNLRGTYEQYF. CDR3 in DNA: TGCGCCAGCAGAAACCTCAGGGGCACCTACGAGCAGTACTTC.

Judged by abundance, this clonotype is large. The V and J genes are TRBV6-1 and TRBJ2-1; 8 bases fit TRBD2. This CDR3 is 16 amino acids long. Trimming removed 6 bases from V and 0 bases from J; junction bases left unmatched: 7. CDR1 is MNHNS, CDR2 SASEGT, per germline. CDR3 nucleotide sequence: TGTGCCAGCAGCGAACTAGCGGAGAGCTCCTACAATGAGCAGTTCTTC. It yields the protein CASSELAESSYNEQFF.

This clonotype came up a few times. The chain uses TRBV6-1 and TRBJ1-6; unclear D gene. CDR3 length equals 17 residues. Germline CDR1 reads MNHNS; CDR2 reads SASEGT. The V end lost 1 base, the J end lost 0 bases, and 10 bases lay between the germline ends. CDR3 loop: CASSEGDSSSYNSPLHF. Written as DNA, the CDR3 is TGTGCCAGCAGTGAAGGGGATTCGAGCTCCTATAATTCACCCCTCCACTTT.

CDR3 bases: TGTGCCAGCACTAGACAGGGGGGACCCTACGAGCAGTACTTC. Amino acids: CASTRQGGPYEQYF. The chain recombines TRBV6-1 with TRBJ2-1, with TRBD1 matching 9 bases. The J call may be in error: the DNA end matches TRBJ2-7 better. CDR1 and CDR2 (germline): MNHNS, SASEGT. This CDR3 comprises 14 residues.